Presented here are 3 T cell receptor beta chains from one specimen sequenced in a study of neurological immune-mediated disorders (dated by TCRdb to the late 2010s). Library construction relied on 5' RACE. Sequencing instrument: Illumina HiSeq 2500. TCRdb reworked the public reads: Q25 trimming with fastp, MiXCR clone assembly, productive beta chains retained. Every distinct CDR3 protein forms one entry, paired with its most common genes and DNA. The sample yields 78,000 or so distinct CDR3 sequences; less than 5.5% were counted once. Together, the top ten hold 2% to 2.5% of the sample. Material for sequencing was PBMCs. The receptors derive from a young woman with multiple sclerosis.

This clonotype was seen at least ten times. The V call is TRBV12-3 or TRBV12-4, the J call TRBJ2-1; 8 bases fit TRBD1. The CDR3 is 14 amino acids. Unmatched junction bases numbered 4, after V lost 4 bases and J lost 5 bases. The CDR3 coding sequence is TGTGCCAGCAGTTCACGGACAGGGAACAATGAGCAGTTCTTC. Protein sequence: CASSSRTGNNEQFF.

This clonotype has ten or more counts. This chain connects TRBV18 to TRBJ2-7; TRBD1 agrees at 7 bases. V was pared by 3 bases and J by 3 bases, with 2 bases of the junction left unmatched. The CDR3 has 13 residues. Germline CDR1 reads KGHSH; CDR2 reads LQKENI. The CDR3 nucleotides are TGTGCCAGCTCACCGGGACAGTTCTACGAGCAGTACTTC. It translates to CASSPGQFYEQYF.

This clonotype was found many times. The gene calls are TRBV4-1 and TRBJ1-4; unclear D gene. This CDR3 contains 15 residues. V lost 6 bases, J lost 6 bases, and 17 bases lay in between. CDR1 MGHRA and CDR2 YSYEKL come from the germline V gene. The CDR3 region has the DNA TGCGCCAGCAGGGCTCCGTGGAGGGAGGATGAAAAACTGTTTTTT. This translates into CASRAPWREDEKLFF.